These 11 T cell receptor beta chains came from one sample sequenced in a study of identical twins (dated by TCRdb to 2016 to 2018). The receptor library was made with 5' RACE. TCRdb lists the instrument as Illumina HiSeq 2000. Clones were called with MiXCR by TCRdb after fastp trimmed the public reads at Q25, and only in-frame beta chains were retained. Every distinct CDR3 protein forms one entry, paired with its most common genes and DNA. Present in this sample are approximately 260,000 distinct CDR3 sequences, 11% to 15% of which were seen just once. The top ten clonotypes cover around 9.5% of the sample. Sequencing was carried out using memory (CD45RO+) T cells sorted from blood. What the cell subset or site label conveys for this sample: CD45RO+ enriched T cells. These TCRs come from a woman between 18 and 29 years old in good health.

This clonotype was found a few times. V and J are TRBV7-8 and TRBJ2-1; D is undetermined. Germline values: CDR1 SGHVS, CDR2 FQNEAQ. Between the trimmed V and J ends, which lost 3 bases and 15 bases, there was a span of 12 bases. CDR3 length: 11 amino acids. The CDR3 bases are TGTGCCAGCAGCTTTGTGACCCCAGTGTTCTTC. It codes for CASSFVTPVFF. The whole variable domain, remainder taken from reference TRBV7-8 and TRBJ2-1, is GAGVSQSPRYKVAKRGQDVALRCDPISGHVSLFWYQQALGQGPEFLTYFQNEAQLDKSGLPSDRFFAERPEGSVSTLKIQRTQQEDSAVYLCASSFVTPVFFGPGTRLTVL.

This clonotype was recorded many times. The rearrangement uses TRBV9 and TRBJ1-6; D gene unclear. This CDR3 has 14 amino acids. Germline V gene data show CDR1 as SGDLS and CDR2 as YYNGEE. Trimming pared 3 bases from V and 5 bases from J, leaving 9 bases between. Here the CDR3 reads CASSADFNNSPLHF. The CDR3 bases are TGTGCCAGCAGCGCGGACTTCAATAATTCACCCCTCCACTTT.

The chain couples TRBV5-1 to TRBJ2-1, with 9 bases aligning to TRBD1. This CDR3 spans 13 amino acids. Germline values: CDR1 SGHRS, CDR2 YFSETQ. The V gene end was trimmed by 7 bases and the J gene end by 5 bases; junction bases not matched to a gene: 4. The CDR3: CASAGTGHNEQFF. The CDR3 DNA follows: TGCGCCAGCGCCGGGACAGGGCACAATGAGCAGTTCTTC.

The chain is built from TRBV12-3 or TRBV12-4 and TRBJ1-4; TRBD1 aligns across 10 bases. The CDR3 runs 15 residues. The junction had 4 bases not matched to a gene; V was cut back by 3 bases and J by 6 bases. CDR3 residues: CASSLMGTGDEKLFF. The CDR3 nucleotides read TGTGCCAGCAGTTTGATGGGGACAGGGGATGAAAAACTGTTTTTT.

The rearrangement uses TRBV12-3 or TRBV12-4 and TRBJ2-7, with TRBD2 matching over 11 bases. V was clipped by 6 bases and J by 2 bases; unmatched bases: 3. The CDR3 contains 14 residues. In DNA, the CDR3 is TGTGCCAGCAGGATTAGCGGGAGGGCCTACGAGCAGTACTTC. Its translation is CASRISGRAYEQYF.

This rearrangement joins TRBV5-6 to TRBJ1-5; D ambiguous. The CDR3 has 15 residues. V was shortened by 4 bases and J by 2 bases, with 13 bases between the two germline ends. Germline values: CDR1 SGHDT, CDR2 YYEEEE. The CDR3 sequence: CASSKHPEGNQPQHF. The CDR3 DNA reads as TGTGCCAGCAGCAAACACCCCGAGGGCAATCAGCCCCAGCATTTT.

This clonotype was recorded a few times. This rearrangement joins TRBV12-3 or TRBV12-4 to TRBJ1-2, with D possibly TRBD1 on 6 matching bases. This CDR3 spans 13 amino acids. V was trimmed by 3 bases and J by 3 bases, leaving 8 bases between them. DNA for the CDR3: TGTGCCAGCAGTTTGCAGGGGTACTATGGCTACACCTTC. As protein: CASSLQGYYGYTF.

Only a few counts were recorded for this clonotype. The chain carries TRBV20-1 and TRBJ2-7, with a possible D match to TRBD1 (6 bases). The CDR3 runs to 12 residues. CDR1 is DFQATT and CDR2 is SNEGSKA in the germline V gene (reference sequence). Trimming pared 7 bases from V and 4 bases from J, leaving 14 bases between. The CDR3 sequence: CSVSDSQYEQYF. In nucleotides, the CDR3 is TGCAGTGTTTCGGACAGCCAGTACGAGCAGTACTTC.

This clonotype was counted between two and nine times. The chain has TRBV4-3 and TRBJ2-1; 12 nucleotides line up with TRBD2. The CDR3 contains 15 residues. CDR1 and CDR2 from the germline V gene are LGHNA and YSLEER. V dropped 2 bases and J dropped 9; count of bases not matched to a gene: 5. CDR3 loop: CASSQRLAGEGEQFF. The CDR3 DNA reads TGCGCCAGCAGCCAAAGACTAGCGGGAGAGGGTGAGCAGTTCTTC.

In this sample, this clonotype turned up a few times. The rearrangement joins TRBV20-1 to TRBJ2-1, with D possibly being TRBD1 (5 bases). The germline gives CDR1 DFQATT, CDR2 SNEGSKA (reference sequence). Deletions cut 4 bases from V and 4 bases from J, with 17 bases between. CDR3 length: 15 amino acids. CDR3 in DNA: TGCAGTGCTACCAGGGCCTACCCCCCTTACAATGAGCAGTTCTTC. Residues: CSATRAYPPYNEQFF.

This clonotype occurred a few times. This sequence joins TRBV5-1 and TRBJ1-4; 11 bases line up with TRBD1. Germline values: CDR1 SGHRS, CDR2 YFSETQ. The length of the CDR3 is 16 residues. The V segment lost 4 bases and the J segment 7 bases; nucleotides outside the gene matches: 9. CDR3 bases: TGCGCCAGCAGCCCCGGGACAGGGGGGAGAAGTGAAAAACTGTTTTTT. Its protein is CASSPGTGGRSEKLFF. The entire variable domain, with the rest obtained from reference TRBV5-1 and TRBJ1-4, is as follows: KAGVTQTPRYLIKTRGQQVTLSCSPISGHRSVSWYQQTPGQGLQFLFEYFSETQRNKGNFPGRFSGRQFSNSRSEMNVSTLELGDSALYLCASSPGTGGRSEKLFFGSGTQLSVL.